A single sample gave rise to the 31 T cell receptor beta chains below, sequenced in a study of Graves' ophthalmopathy and Graves' hyperthyroidism. Amplification of the TCR beta CDR3 regions used RNA transcripts (as template). Investigators did first-round RT-PCR with HTBI primers, then second-round multiplex PCR. TCRdb fed the multiplex PCR reads into MiXCR, producing one record per CDR3 protein. The data contain under 350,000 distinct CDR3 sequences, 17% of them singletons. Source material: peripheral blood. The receptors were sampled from an adult man with Graves' ophthalmopathy.

This clonotype was seen only a few times. The CDR3 DNA is TGCGCCAGCAGCCGTAGGGGACTTACGCTCCCAGATACGCAGTATTTT. It encodes CASSRRGLTLPDTQYF. The chain uses TRBV4-1 and TRBJ2-3; tentative D call: TRBD2 (6 bases). V was cut by 4 bases and J by 4 bases, with 18 bases left in between. This CDR3 contains 16 residues. CDR1 is MGHRA and CDR2 is YSYEKL in the germline V gene.

This clonotype was found many times. V and J are TRBV4-3 and TRBJ2-2, with no clear D. The germline V gene encodes CDR1 LGHNA and CDR2 YSLEER. The CDR3 extends over 14 amino acids. Trimming removed 0 bases from V and 1 base from J, with 3 bases in between. The CDR3 reads CASSQDVNTGELFF. CDR3 DNA: TGCGCCAGCAGCCAAGATGTGAACACCGGGGAGCTGTTTTTT.

This clonotype was seen many times. This chain uses TRBV15 with TRBJ1-1; D is ambiguous. There are 13 residues in the CDR3. Germline V gene lookup returns CDR1 LNHNV and CDR2 YYDKDF (reference sequence). V lost 3 bases to trimming and J lost 6 bases, with 11 bases between them. For the CDR3, the DNA is TGTGCCACCAGCAGCCCCAGTCTCTCTGAAGCTTTCTTT. Protein sequence: CATSSPSLSEAFF.

Many counts were recorded for this clonotype. This chain uses TRBV12-3 or TRBV12-4 with TRBJ1-5; no definite D call. CDR3 length equals 12 residues. V was cut by 5 bases and J by 3 bases, with 5 bases left in between. In DNA, the CDR3 is TGTGCCAGCAGTCCCAACAATCAGCCCCAGCATTTT. As protein: CASSPNNQPQHF.

This clonotype has ten or more counts. V is TRBV24-1 and J is TRBJ2-7; D remains ambiguous. With 4 bases removed from V and 0 bases from J, the gap between germline ends came to 12 bases. CDR3 size: 15 residues. Germline loops: CDR1 KGHDR, CDR2 SFDVKD. As DNA, the CDR3 is TGTGCCACCAGTGACGGACCTACGAGCTCCTACGAGCAGTACTTC. Encoded protein: CATSDGPTSSYEQYF.

This sequence joins TRBV6-1 and TRBJ2-7, with D perhaps TRBD1 (6 bases). Germline assignment: CDR1 MNHNS and CDR2 SASEGT. This CDR3 comprises 14 residues. Trimming left V 2 bases short and J 5 bases short, with 13 bases between. CDR3 protein: CASSENRAIHEQYF. CDR3 in DNA: TGTGCCAGCAGTGAAAACAGGGCGATCCACGAGCAGTACTTC.

This clonotype was picked up many times. The CDR3, as DNA: TGCGCCAGCAGCCCGGACCAAACTAATGAAAAACTGTTTTTT. It translates to CASSPDQTNEKLFF. The gene calls are TRBV4-1 and TRBJ1-4; D unresolved. Per germline, CDR1 MGHRA and CDR2 YSYEKL. The CDR3 has 14 amino acids. V gave up 4 bases and J gave up 1 base, with 7 bases separating them.

The chain has TRBV30 and TRBJ2-2; the D gene could be TRBD1 or TRBD2 (5 bases each). Germline loops: CDR1 GTSNPN, CDR2 SVGIG (reference sequence). The V end was cut by 4 bases, the J end by 8 bases, with 23 bases between. The CDR3 is made up of 16 amino acids. The CDR3 sequence: CAWKAPGTGAVGELFF. The CDR3 nucleotides are TGTGCCTGGAAAGCGCCGGGAACCGGGGCAGTTGGGGAGCTGTTTTTT.

This clonotype came up many times. This chain links TRBV27 with TRBJ1-6; possibly TRBD1 for D (6 bases). Deletions cut 6 bases from V and 2 bases from J, with 20 bases between. From germline, CDR1 is MNHEY and CDR2 SMNVEV (reference sequence). This CDR3 has 18 residues. The CDR3 DNA follows: TGTGCCAGCAGCCCCTACCAGGGGATGGGACCCTATAATTCACCCCTCCACTTT. The encoded protein is CASSPYQGMGPYNSPLHF.

This clonotype was observed many times. V gene TRBV29-1 combines with J gene TRBJ2-5; perhaps TRBD2 as D (5 bases). There are 13 residues in the CDR3. Trimming pared 5 bases from V and 3 bases from J, leaving 13 bases between. Germline V CDR1 and CDR2: SQVTM, ANQGSEA. The DNA of the CDR3 is TGCAGCGTTTTTCGCCTAGCTGAAGAGACCCAGTACTTC. Translation gives CSVFRLAEETQYF.

This clonotype showed up many times. The rearrangement uses TRBV11-2 and TRBJ1-5; TRBD1 matches at 9 bases. CDR1 SGHAT and CDR2 FQNNGV come from the germline V gene. The V and J ends lost 5 bases and 2 bases, in that order; junction bases with no gene match: 13. The CDR3 is 18 residues long. The CDR3 nucleotides are TGTGCCAGCAGCCACAGCAGCGGGACAGGGTTGCGCAATCAGCCCCAGCATTTT. Residues: CASSHSSGTGLRNQPQHF. The variable domain in full, completed from reference TRBV11-2 and TRBJ1-5, reads EAGVAQSPRYKIIEKRQSVAFWCNPISGHATLYWYQQILGQGPKLLIQFQNNGVVDDSQLPKDRFSAERLKGVDSTLKIQPAKLEDSAVYLCASSHSSGTGLRNQPQHFGDGTRLSIL.

Written as DNA, the CDR3 is TGTGCCAGCAGTTTCTCCTCGGACAGGCCGAATCAGCCCCAGCATTTT. Protein: CASSFSSDRPNQPQHF. The J gene is TRBJ1-5, the V gene TRBV28; 7 nucleotides agree with TRBD1. The V gene's germline CDR1 is MDHEN and CDR2 SYDVKM. This CDR3 spans 16 amino acids. Germline trimming cut 3 bases from V and 4 bases from J; bases unmatched to any gene: 9.

This clonotype was seen ten or more times. V is TRBV19 and J is TRBJ2-7, with D unresolved. Germline assignment: CDR1 LNHDA and CDR2 SQIVND (reference sequence). V lost 4 bases, J lost 3 bases, and 10 bases lay in between. The CDR3 covers 13 residues. The CDR3 is CASSKQWDYEQYF. The CDR3 DNA follows: TGTGCCAGTAGTAAACAGTGGGACTACGAGCAGTACTTC.

This clonotype was seen repeatedly, ten times or more. V and J are TRBV13 and TRBJ2-7; 7 bases agree with TRBD2. The CDR3 spans 14 residues. The V gene's germline CDR1 is PRHDT and CDR2 FYEKMQ (reference sequence). V lost 1 base to trimming and J lost 6 bases; unmatched junction nucleotides: 6. CDR3 bases: TGTGCCAGCAGCTTAGATGCGGGAGAGGTCGAGCAGTACTTC. Residues: CASSLDAGEVEQYF.

Ten or more counts support this clonotype. This chain joins TRBV12-3 or TRBV12-4 and TRBJ1-2, with D unclear. This CDR3 contains 13 residues. The V and J ends lost 3 bases and 4 bases respectively, with 9 bases between them. For the CDR3, the DNA is TGTGCCAGCAGTTTCCGCCCCCTCTATGGCTACACCTTC. The encoded protein is CASSFRPLYGYTF.

At least ten counts were recorded for this clonotype. The rearrangement uses TRBV5-1 and TRBJ1-1, with D unresolved. Germline CDR1 reads SGHRS; CDR2 reads YFSETQ. Trimming took off 4 bases at V and 0 bases at J, with 13 bases between the two ends. The CDR3 totals 15 residues. The CDR3 DNA is TGCGCCAGCAGCAAAGAATACAGAATGAACACTGAAGCTTTCTTT. It encodes CASSKEYRMNTEAFF. Full variable domain (outside the CDR3, taken from reference TRBV5-1 and TRBJ1-1): KAGVTQTPRYLIKTRGQQVTLSCSPISGHRSVSWYQQTPGQGLQFLFEYFSETQRNKGNFPGRFSGRQFSNSRSEMNVSTLELGDSALYLCASSKEYRMNTEAFFGQGTRLTVV.

This clonotype was recorded a few times. The chain employs TRBV6-5 and TRBJ2-5; tentatively, D is TRBD1 (6 bases). The CDR3 length is 14 residues. The V and J ends lost 2 bases and 4 bases respectively, with 11 bases between them. Germline V gene sequence: CDR1 MNHEY, CDR2 SVGAGI. The CDR3 loop reads CASSYDQGIETQYF. The CDR3 region has the DNA TGTGCCAGCAGTTACGATCAGGGGATAGAGACCCAGTACTTC.

This clonotype was counted ten times or more. The chain joins TRBV7-2 to TRBJ2-5; 7 bases map to TRBD1. There are 16 residues in the CDR3. V gave up 3 bases and J gave up 4 bases; unmatched junction bases: 11. Germline values: CDR1 SGHTA, CDR2 FQGNSA. CDR3 sequence (DNA): TGTGCCAGCAGCTTCGATTCAACCGGGACAGTAGAGACCCAGTACTTC. It is translated as CASSFDSTGTVETQYF.

Many counts were recorded for this clonotype. The chain links TRBV6-2 or TRBV6-3 to TRBJ2-6; D not certain. Looked up from germline, CDR1 is MNHEY and CDR2 is SVGEGT. The germline V and J ends were trimmed by 7 bases and 10 bases, with 11 bases remaining between them. The CDR3 length is 12 residues. CDR3 nucleotides: TGTGCCAGCACCCTCGACCGGAACGTCCTGACTTTC. Translating it yields CASTLDRNVLTF.

This clonotype showed up many times. V gene TRBV29-1 combines with J gene TRBJ2-5, with D perhaps TRBD1 or TRBD2 (5 bases each). The CDR3 loop spans 14 amino acids. Trimming took 2 bases from V and 3 from J, leaving 13 bases between them. Germline V gives CDR1 SQVTM, CDR2 ANQGSEA. As DNA, the CDR3 is TGCAGCGTTGAACTAACCGGGACGAAAGAGACCCAGTACTTC. It encodes CSVELTGTKETQYF.

This clonotype was counted at least ten times. The chain links TRBV7-2 to TRBJ1-1; no reliable D call. Germline CDR1 is SGHTA and CDR2 is FQGNSA. The CDR3 sequence is 18 residues long. Trimming took 0 bases from V and 0 from J, leaving 17 bases between them. This chain's CDR3 is CASSLAALSRHLNTEAFF. The CDR3, as DNA: TGTGCCAGCAGCTTAGCCGCTCTTAGTCGACACCTGAACACTGAAGCTTTCTTT.

This clonotype was detected a few times. A single base separates this from a much larger clone, so it may be a read error. V gene TRBV14 combines with J gene TRBJ2-7, with D possibly being TRBD1 (5 bases). In germline, CDR1 is SGHDN, CDR2 FVKESK. This CDR3 spans 12 amino acids. CDR3 protein: CASGQQGGEQYF. CDR3 DNA: TGTGCCAGCGGCCAGCAGGGTGGGGAGCAGTACTTC.

The CDR3 spells CASSSGLAGGRGRETQYF. CDR3 DNA: TGTGCCAGCAGTTCCGGACTAGCGGGGGGGCGGGGTCGAGAGACCCAGTACTTC. The V gene is TRBV11-2, the J gene TRBJ2-5; 15 positions match TRBD2. CDR3 length equals 18 residues. Per the germline V gene, CDR1 is SGHAT and CDR2 is FQNNGV. The V segment lost 6 bases and the J segment 4 bases; nucleotides outside the gene matches: 12. Full variable domain (missing parts from reference TRBV11-2 and TRBJ2-5): EAGVAQSPRYKIIEKRQSVAFWCNPISGHATLYWYQQILGQGPKLLIQFQNNGVVDDSQLPKDRFSAERLKGVDSTLKIQPAKLEDSAVYLCASSSGLAGGRGRETQYFGPGTRLLVL.

This clonotype was recorded many times. The chain is built from TRBV24-1 and TRBJ2-2, with D perhaps matching TRBD1 (5 bases). Germline V CDR1 and CDR2: KGHDR, SFDVKD. Trimming shortened V by 1 base and J by 3 bases, and 14 bases separated the two germline ends. This CDR3 spans 17 amino acids. Written as DNA, the CDR3 is TGTGCCACCAGTGATTTTTTAGGGGCTGAGGACACCGGGGAGCTGTTTTTT. Protein sequence: CATSDFLGAEDTGELFF.

This clonotype has a count of ten or more. DNA for the CDR3: TGCGCCAGCAGCTTGATCGGGGACCCACTCCTCTACGAGCAGTACTTC. As protein: CASSLIGDPLLYEQYF. This chain uses TRBV5-1 with TRBJ2-7; D possibly matches TRBD1 or TRBD2 (5 bases each). This CDR3 contains 16 residues. V was trimmed by 1 base and J by 3 bases, leaving 17 bases between them. Germline CDR1 and CDR2: SGHRS and YFSETQ. Full variable domain (rest looked up from reference TRBV5-1 and TRBJ2-7): KAGVTQTPRYLIKTRGQQVTLSCSPISGHRSVSWYQQTPGQGLQFLFEYFSETQRNKGNFPGRFSGRQFSNSRSEMNVSTLELGDSALYLCASSLIGDPLLYEQYFGPGTRLTVT.

This clonotype has at least ten counts. The chain employs TRBV7-2 and TRBJ1-5, with a tentative D call TRBD1 (5 bases). Per germline, CDR1 SGHTA and CDR2 FQGNSA. Trimming shortened V by 2 bases and J by 4 bases, and 12 bases separated the two germline ends. This CDR3 comprises 15 residues. The CDR3 reads CASSLLPAGNQPQHF. CDR3 DNA sequence: TGTGCCAGCAGCTTACTCCCGGCAGGGAATCAGCCCCAGCATTTT.

This clonotype occurred many times. The V call is TRBV5-1, the J call TRBJ2-5; maybe TRBD2 (6 bases). V was shortened by 5 bases and J by 9 bases, with 23 bases between the two germline ends. This CDR3 spans 15 amino acids. Looked up from germline, CDR1 is SGHRS and CDR2 is YFSETQ. In DNA, the CDR3 is TGCGCCAGCAGATTTCGACCAGGAGGGGAGAGGGCCCAGTACTTC. Its protein product is CASRFRPGGERAQYF.

This clonotype was picked up many times. V gene TRBV6-5 combines with J gene TRBJ1-1; no clear D gene. The germline V gene encodes CDR1 MNHEY and CDR2 SVGAGI. This CDR3 has 14 amino acids. V lost 6 bases, J lost 0 bases, and 11 bases lay in between. The DNA for the CDR3 is TGTGCCAGCAGAAGCTCGGGTATGAACACTGAAGCTTTCTTT. It translates to CASRSSGMNTEAFF.

This clonotype was seen at least ten times. This chain joins TRBV18 and TRBJ1-1; tentative D call: TRBD1 (5 bases). Trimming took off 2 bases at V and 4 bases at J, with 11 bases between the two ends. The CDR3 spans 14 residues. Germline V CDR1 and CDR2: KGHSH, LQKENI. Written as DNA, the CDR3 is TGTGCCAGCTCACCAGGTGGGGGATCCACTGAAGCTTTCTTT. It encodes CASSPGGGSTEAFF. The full variable domain, its missing parts supplied by reference TRBV18 and TRBJ1-1, is NAGVMQNPRHLVRRRGQEARLRCSPMKGHSHVYWYRQLPEEGLKFMVYLQKENIIDESGMPKERFSAEFPKEGPSILRIQQVVRGDSAAYFCASSPGGGSTEAFFGQGTRLTVV.

This clonotype was detected a few times. A much larger clone lies a single base off, so this may be a read error. Here the CDR3 omits its conserved ending phenylalanine or tryptophan, so a read error is the likely source. The chain has TRBV11-1 and TRBJ1-1; D is possibly TRBD1 (6 bases). CDR1 is SGHAT and CDR2 is FQDESV in the germline V gene (reference sequence). There are 14 residues in the CDR3. Trimming removed 8 bases at V and 1 base at J, with 14 bases between. The DNA of the CDR3 is TGTGCCAGCTTCCCAGGGGTCCCGAACACTGAAGCTTTCGTT. Protein: CASFPGVPNTEAFV.

The rearrangement links TRBV25-1 to TRBJ1-1, with D uncertain. V was clipped by 4 bases and J by 7 bases, with 7 bases between them. The V gene's germline CDR1 is MGHDK and CDR2 SYGVNS. The CDR3 contains 11 residues. The DNA of the CDR3 is TGTGCCAGCAGTGTAATAGGTGAAGCTTTCTTT. As protein: CASSVIGEAFF. The full variable domain, completed using reference TRBV25-1 and TRBJ1-1, is EADIYQTPRYLVIGTGKKITLECSQTMGHDKMYWYQQDPGMELHLIHYSYGVNSTEKGDLSSESTVSRIRTEHFPLTLESARPSHTSQYLCASSVIGEAFFGQGTRLTVV.